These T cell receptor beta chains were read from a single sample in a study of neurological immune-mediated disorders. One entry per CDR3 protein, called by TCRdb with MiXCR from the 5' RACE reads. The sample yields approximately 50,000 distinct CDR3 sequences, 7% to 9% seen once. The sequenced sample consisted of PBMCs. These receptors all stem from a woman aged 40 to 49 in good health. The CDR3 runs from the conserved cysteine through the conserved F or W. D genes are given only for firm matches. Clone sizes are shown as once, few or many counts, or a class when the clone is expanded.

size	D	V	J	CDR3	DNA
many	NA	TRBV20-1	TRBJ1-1	CSALLWNTEAFF	TGCAGTGCTCTACTTTGGAACACTGAAGCTTTCTTT
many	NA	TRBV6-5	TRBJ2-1	CASSYSRASVSSYNEQFF	TGTGCCAGCAGTTACTCGCGGGCTAGCGTTAGCTCCTACAATGAGCAGTTCTTC
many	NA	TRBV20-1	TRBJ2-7	CSARVGGLRNEQYF	TGCAGTGCTAGAGTTGGCGGTTTGCGGAACGAGCAGTACTTC
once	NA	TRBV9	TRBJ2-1	CASSVNTANEQFF	TGTGCCAGCAGCGTTAACACCGCTAATGAGCAGTTCTTC
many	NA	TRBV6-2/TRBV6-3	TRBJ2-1	CASSYAGGTYNEQFF	TGTGCCAGCAGTTACGCGGGCGGAACCTACAATGAGCAGTTCTTC
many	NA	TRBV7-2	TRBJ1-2	CASSTNRGGDGYTF	TGTGCCAGCAGCACCAATCGGGGGGGGGATGGCTACACCTTC
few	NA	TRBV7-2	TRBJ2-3	CASSLVPRARTDTQYF	TGTGCCAGCAGCTTAGTTCCGAGGGCGCGCACAGATACGCAGTATTTT
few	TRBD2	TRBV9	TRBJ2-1	CASSVKTSGRDEQFF	TGTGCCAGCAGCGTAAAAACTAGCGGGAGGGATGAGCAGTTCTTC
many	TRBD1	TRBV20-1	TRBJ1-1	CSAPRTGGTEAFF	TGCAGTGCTCCCCGGACAGGGGGCACTGAAGCTTTCTTT
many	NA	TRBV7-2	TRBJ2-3	CASSISTDTQYF	TGTGCCAGCAGCATCAGCACAGATACGCAGTATTTT
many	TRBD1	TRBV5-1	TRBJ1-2	CASSLGQGVGGYTF	TGCGCCAGCAGCTTGGGACAGGGAGTTGGCGGCTACACCTTC
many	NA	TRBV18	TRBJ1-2	CASSPSGAASDYTF	TGTGCCAGCTCACCAAGTGGGGCAGCGTCGGACTACACCTTC
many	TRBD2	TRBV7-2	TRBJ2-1	CASSRPASGTSGGVPYNEQFF	TGTGCCAGCAGCCGCCCCGCGTCCGGGACTAGCGGGGGGGTACCCTACAATGAGCAGTTCTTC
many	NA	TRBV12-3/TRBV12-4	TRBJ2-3	CASSLVWGGTDTQYF	TGTGCCAGCAGTTTAGTATGGGGCGGCACAGATACGCAGTATTTT
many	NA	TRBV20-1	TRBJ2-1	CSGYDFKPVEQFF	TGCAGTGGCTACGATTTCAAACCGGTTGAGCAGTTCTTC
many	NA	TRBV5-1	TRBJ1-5	CASSLVSGSNQPQHF	TGCGCCAGCAGCTTGGTGAGCGGGAGCAATCAGCCCCAGCATTTT
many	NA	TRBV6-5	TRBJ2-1	CASSYDQGYYNEQFF	TGTGCCAGCAGTTACGATCAGGGCTACTACAATGAGCAGTTCTTC
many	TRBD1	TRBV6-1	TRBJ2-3	CASSERDRLSTDTQYF	TGTGCCAGCAGTGAACGGGACAGGCTTAGCACAGATACGCAGTATTTT
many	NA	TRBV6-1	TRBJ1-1	CASRTGQSMNTEAFF	TGTGCCAGTAGGACGGGACAATCCATGAACACTGAAGCTTTCTTT
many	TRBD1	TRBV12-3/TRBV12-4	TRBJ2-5	CASSFRGQETQYF	TGTGCCAGCAGTTTCAGGGGGCAAGAGACCCAGTACTTC
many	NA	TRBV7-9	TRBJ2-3	CASSLEGLPTDTQYF	TGTGCCAGCAGCTTAGAGGGACTTCCCACAGATACGCAGTATTTT
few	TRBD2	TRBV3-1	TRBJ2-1	CASSPLLAGGGNEQFF	TGTGCCAGCAGCCCTCTACTAGCGGGAGGGGGGAATGAGCAGTTCTTC
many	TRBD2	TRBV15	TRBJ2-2	CATSGTGTSGSSGTGELFF	TGTGCCACCAGCGGAACCGGGACTAGCGGGAGCTCGGGCACCGGGGAGCTGTTTTTT